This TCR beta chain emerged from a study of T cell responses to AZD1222 COVID-19 vaccine (dated by TCRdb to the early 2020s). Regarding the study in general: A total of around 240 trial participants underwent TCR sequencing, of whom 207 had received two doses of AZD1222 and around 25 had received two doses of the MenACWY control vaccine. Trial participants were enrolled by age into 18-55, 56-69 and 70-plus year subgroups, with about 150, 28 and 57 TCR-sequenced participants respectively. General findings and caveats noted by the study authors: In the small 56-69-year group, the increase in depth fell short of significance, most likely because of low power. Because no samples from the day 14 peak response were available, repertoires could be characterized only after the peak T cell response. Conclusions about previously exposed vaccinees are limited because only five or six AZD1222 recipients were SARS-CoV-2 seropositive at baseline. After two AZD1222 doses, spike-specific TCR breadth and depth were significantly higher than at day 0 and than in MenACWY recipients. Reportedly, almost half of the unique spike-specific TCRs recognized epitopes lying outside the regions that are mutated in the B.1.351 and B.1.1.7 variants. Participants were mostly white British, with more females than males. The authors suggested clonal diversity may have been underestimated. Vaccine-associated CD4 TCRs spanned the whole spike protein, with dominant responses in regions 160-218 and 743-854.

Read against the paper, the sample's time point label means: about 28 days (+/-7) after the second vaccine dose. Because spike-specific TCR depth and breadth did not differ between the two schedules, AZD1222 recipients who got a second dose at roughly 4 weeks were pooled with those who got a second dose at roughly 12 weeks. Samples from vaccinated people were obtained from the UK trials COV001 and COV002, which included a single-blind randomized controlled phase 2/3 trial of AZD1222 (ChAdOx1 nCoV-19) in healthy adults. For TCRbeta chain sequencing, PBMC samples were collected from trial participants at day 0 and at day 28 after the second dose. The CDR3 regions of human TCRbeta chains were analyzed by immunosequencing. Per the original workflow: Repertoire TCRs were matched against a reference library of SARS-CoV-2-specific TCRs generated with the MIRA antigen-specificity platform. Breadth was defined as the fraction of unique TCRs that were SARS-CoV-2-associated. Depth was defined as the fraction of total T cells that were SARS-CoV-2-associated. Using the MIRA data, every spike-specific TCR was mapped to the spike region that the TCR reacted to and assigned to either a CD4 or a CD8 class. Log10-transformed breadth and depth values were compared by one-way ANOVA with Sidak's multiple comparisons tests. Imported from immuneACCESS, the table was reduced by TCRdb to in-frame sequences with V and J called. These copies leave out some clones; in studies compared against another copy, an unresolved V gene accounts for under half, and the cause of the remainder is not known. V and J calls plus clone size are reproduced from that table; the DNA served to infer D and trimming. This sample has 120,000 to 150,000 clones in its table, and just over 85% of those were observed once. The ten largest clones take up approximately 5% of the sample.

A remark on this clone: There is no known antigen for this receptor. Per-base quality was not reported, and no clone a single base away is much larger than it.

CDR1 is given as SGDLS and CDR2 as YYNGEE, both from the germline V gene. At the junction V is shortened by 0 bases and J by 1 base, with 5 bases in between. Counted from cysteine to phenylalanine, this CDR3 has 15 amino acids. This entry keeps only the CDR3 DNA: 45 bases, framed from base 1. Rearrangement joined TRBV9 to TRBJ2-6; too little of a D gene remains to name it. Sequencing was performed on peripheral blood, taken 28 days after the second AZD1222 dose. The source of this sequence is an adult who received the AZD1222 COVID-19 vaccine. The DNA sequence is TGTGCCAGCAGCGTAGCCGGGTCTGGGGCCAACGTCCTGACTTTC. This sequence encodes CASSVAGSGANVLTF.